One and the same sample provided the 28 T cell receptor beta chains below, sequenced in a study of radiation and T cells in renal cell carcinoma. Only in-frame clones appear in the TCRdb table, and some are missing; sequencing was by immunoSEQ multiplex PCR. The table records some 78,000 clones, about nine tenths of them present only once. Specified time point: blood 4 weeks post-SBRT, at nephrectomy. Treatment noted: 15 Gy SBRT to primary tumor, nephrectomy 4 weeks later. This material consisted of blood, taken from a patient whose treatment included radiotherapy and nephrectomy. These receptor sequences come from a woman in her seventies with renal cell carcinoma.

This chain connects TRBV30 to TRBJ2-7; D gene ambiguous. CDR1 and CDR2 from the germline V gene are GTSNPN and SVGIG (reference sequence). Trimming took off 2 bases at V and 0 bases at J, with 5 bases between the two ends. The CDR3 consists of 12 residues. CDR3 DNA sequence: TGTGCCTGGAGTACCACCTCCTACGAGCAGTACTTC. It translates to CAWSTTSYEQYF.

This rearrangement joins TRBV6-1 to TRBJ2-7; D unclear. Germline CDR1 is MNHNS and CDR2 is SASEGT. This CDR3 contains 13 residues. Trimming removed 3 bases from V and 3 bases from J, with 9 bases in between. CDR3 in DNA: TGTGCCAGCAGTGATTCAGGAATCTACGAGCAGTACTTC. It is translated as CASSDSGIYEQYF.

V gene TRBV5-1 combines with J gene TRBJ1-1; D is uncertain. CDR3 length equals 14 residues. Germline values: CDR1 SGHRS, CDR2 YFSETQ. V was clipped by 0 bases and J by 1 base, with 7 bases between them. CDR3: CASSLGGKNTEAFF. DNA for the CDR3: TGCGCCAGCAGCTTGGGAGGGAAGAACACTGAAGCTTTCTTT.

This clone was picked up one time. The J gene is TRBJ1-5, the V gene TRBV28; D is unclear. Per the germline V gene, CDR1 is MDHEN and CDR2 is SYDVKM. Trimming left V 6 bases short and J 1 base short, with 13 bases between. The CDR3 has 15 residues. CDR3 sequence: CASRTAIGSNQPQHF. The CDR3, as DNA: TGTGCCAGCAGAACAGCCATAGGCAGCAATCAGCCCCAGCATTTT.

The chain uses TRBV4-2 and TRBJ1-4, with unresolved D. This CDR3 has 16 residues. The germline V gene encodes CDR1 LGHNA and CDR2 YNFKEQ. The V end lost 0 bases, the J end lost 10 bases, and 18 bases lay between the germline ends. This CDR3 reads CASSQDRSPKGGKLFF. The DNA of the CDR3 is TGTGCCAGCAGCCAAGATCGTAGTCCTAAAGGAGGAAAACTGTTTTTT.

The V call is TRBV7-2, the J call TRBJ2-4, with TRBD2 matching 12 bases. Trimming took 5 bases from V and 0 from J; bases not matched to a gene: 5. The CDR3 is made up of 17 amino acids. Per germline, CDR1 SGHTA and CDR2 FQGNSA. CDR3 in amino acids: CASSVLAGGLAKNIQYF. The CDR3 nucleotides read TGTGCCAGCAGCGTACTAGCGGGGGGTCTAGCCAAAAACATTCAGTACTTC.

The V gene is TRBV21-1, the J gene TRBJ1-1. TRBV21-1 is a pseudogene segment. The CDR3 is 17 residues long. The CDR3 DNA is TGTGCCAGCAGCAAAGGAAGCAGGGAGGTTGGGAACACTGAAGCTTTCTTT. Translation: CASSKGSREVGNTEAFF.

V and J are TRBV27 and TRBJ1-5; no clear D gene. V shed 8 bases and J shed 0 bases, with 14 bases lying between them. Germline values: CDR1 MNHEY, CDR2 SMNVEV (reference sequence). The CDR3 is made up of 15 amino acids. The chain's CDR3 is CASLPYSDSNQPQHF. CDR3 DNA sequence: TGTGCCAGCTTACCTTACAGCGATAGCAATCAGCCCCAGCATTTT.

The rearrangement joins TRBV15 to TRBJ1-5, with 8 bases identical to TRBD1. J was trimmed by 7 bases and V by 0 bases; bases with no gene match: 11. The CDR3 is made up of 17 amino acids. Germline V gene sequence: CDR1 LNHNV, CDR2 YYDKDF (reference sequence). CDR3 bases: TGTGCCACCAGCAGAGATCCGCCAGGGGGCCGGCCGCAGCCCCAGCATTTT. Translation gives CATSRDPPGGRPQPQHF.

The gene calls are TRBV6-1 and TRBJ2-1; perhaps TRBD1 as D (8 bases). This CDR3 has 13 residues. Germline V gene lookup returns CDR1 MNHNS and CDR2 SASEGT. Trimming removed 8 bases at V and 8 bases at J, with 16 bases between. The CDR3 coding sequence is TGTGCCAGCGGTTGGACAGGGAGGGATGAGCAGTTCTTC. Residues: CASGWTGRDEQFF.

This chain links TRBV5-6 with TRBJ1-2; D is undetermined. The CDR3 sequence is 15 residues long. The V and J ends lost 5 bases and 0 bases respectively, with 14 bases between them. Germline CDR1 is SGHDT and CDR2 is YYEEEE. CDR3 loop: CASRLRNLANYGYTF. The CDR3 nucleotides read TGTGCCAGCAGATTGCGGAACTTAGCTAACTATGGCTACACCTTC. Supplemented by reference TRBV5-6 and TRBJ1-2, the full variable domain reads DAGVTQSPTHLIKTRGQQVTLRCSPKSGHDTVSWYQQALGQGPQFIFQYYEEEERQRGNFPDRFSGHQFPNYSSELNVNALLLGDSALYLCASRLRNLANYGYTFGSGTRLTVV.

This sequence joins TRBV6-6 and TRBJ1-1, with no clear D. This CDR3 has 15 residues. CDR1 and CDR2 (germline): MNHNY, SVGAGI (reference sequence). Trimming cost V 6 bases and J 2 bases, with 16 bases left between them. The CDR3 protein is CASSGRRTDNTEAFF. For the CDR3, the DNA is TGTGCCAGCAGCGGCCGGAGGACGGATAACACTGAAGCTTTCTTT.

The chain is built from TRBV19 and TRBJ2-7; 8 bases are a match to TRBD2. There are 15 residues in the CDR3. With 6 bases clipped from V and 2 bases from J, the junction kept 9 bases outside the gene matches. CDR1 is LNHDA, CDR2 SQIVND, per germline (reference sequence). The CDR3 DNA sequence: TGTGCCAGTAGATCTGGAAGCGGGGGTGCCTACGAGCAGTACTTC. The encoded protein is CASRSGSGGAYEQYF.

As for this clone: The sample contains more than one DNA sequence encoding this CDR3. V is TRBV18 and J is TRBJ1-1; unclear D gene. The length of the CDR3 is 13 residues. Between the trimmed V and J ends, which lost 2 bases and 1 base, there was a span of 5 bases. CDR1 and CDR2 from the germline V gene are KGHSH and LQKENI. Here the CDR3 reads CASSPSGNTEAFF. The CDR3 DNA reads TGTGCCAGCTCACCAAGCGGGAACACTGAAGCTTTCTTT.

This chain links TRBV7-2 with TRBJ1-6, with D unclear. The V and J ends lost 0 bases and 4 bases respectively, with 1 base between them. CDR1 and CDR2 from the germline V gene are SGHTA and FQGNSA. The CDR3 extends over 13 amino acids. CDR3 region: CASSLAYNSPLHF. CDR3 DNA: TGTGCCAGCAGCTTAGCGTATAATTCACCCCTCCACTTT.

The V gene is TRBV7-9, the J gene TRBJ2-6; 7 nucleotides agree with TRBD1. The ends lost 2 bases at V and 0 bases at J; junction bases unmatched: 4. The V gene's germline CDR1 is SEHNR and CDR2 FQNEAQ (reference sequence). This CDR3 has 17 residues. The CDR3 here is CASSLIGGLSGANVLTF. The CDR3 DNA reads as TGTGCCAGCAGCTTAATAGGGGGCCTCTCTGGGGCCAACGTCCTGACTTTC.

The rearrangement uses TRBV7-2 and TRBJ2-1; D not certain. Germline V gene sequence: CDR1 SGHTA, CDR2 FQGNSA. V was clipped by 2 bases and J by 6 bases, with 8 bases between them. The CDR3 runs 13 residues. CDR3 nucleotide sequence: TGTGCCAGCAGCTTATCCCTGGGCAATGAGCAGTTCTTC. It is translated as CASSLSLGNEQFF.

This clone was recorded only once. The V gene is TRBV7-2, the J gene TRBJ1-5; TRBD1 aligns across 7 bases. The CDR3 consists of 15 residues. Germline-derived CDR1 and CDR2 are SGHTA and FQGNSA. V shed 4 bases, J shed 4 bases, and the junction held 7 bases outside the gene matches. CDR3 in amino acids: CASSSMDRQNQPQHF. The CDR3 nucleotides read TGTGCCAGCAGCTCGATGGACAGGCAGAATCAGCCCCAGCATTTT.

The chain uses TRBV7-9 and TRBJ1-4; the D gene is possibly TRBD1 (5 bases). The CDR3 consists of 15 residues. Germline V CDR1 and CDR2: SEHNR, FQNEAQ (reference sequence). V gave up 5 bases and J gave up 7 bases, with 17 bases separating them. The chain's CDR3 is CASSVGDERAEKLFF. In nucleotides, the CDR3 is TGTGCCAGCAGCGTGGGGGATGAAAGGGCTGAAAAACTGTTTTTT. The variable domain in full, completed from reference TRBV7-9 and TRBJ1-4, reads DTGVSQNPRHKITKRGQNVTFRCDPISEHNRLYWYRQTLGQGPEFLTYFQNEAQLEKSRLLSDRFSAERPKGSFSTLEIQRTEQGDSAMYLCASSVGDERAEKLFFGSGTQLSVL.

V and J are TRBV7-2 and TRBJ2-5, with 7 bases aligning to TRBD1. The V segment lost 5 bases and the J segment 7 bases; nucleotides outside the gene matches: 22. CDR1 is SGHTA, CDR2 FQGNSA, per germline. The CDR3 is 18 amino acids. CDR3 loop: CASSARFVKGQPAWTQYF. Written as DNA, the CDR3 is TGTGCCAGCAGCGCACGCTTCGTAAAGGGACAGCCTGCATGGACCCAGTACTTC.

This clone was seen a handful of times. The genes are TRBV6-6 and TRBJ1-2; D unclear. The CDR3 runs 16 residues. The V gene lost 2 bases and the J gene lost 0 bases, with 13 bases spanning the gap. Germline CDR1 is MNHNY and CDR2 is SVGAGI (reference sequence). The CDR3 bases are TGTGCCAGCAGTTACGGGTCGGGATCTACTAACTATGGCTACACCTTC. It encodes CASSYGSGSTNYGYTF.

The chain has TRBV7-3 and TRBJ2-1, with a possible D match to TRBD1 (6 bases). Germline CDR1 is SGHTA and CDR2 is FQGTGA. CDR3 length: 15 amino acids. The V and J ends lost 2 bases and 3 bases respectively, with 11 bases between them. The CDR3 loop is CASSLFRGNYNEQFF. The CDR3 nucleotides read TGTGCCAGCAGCTTATTCAGGGGAAACTACAATGAGCAGTTCTTC.

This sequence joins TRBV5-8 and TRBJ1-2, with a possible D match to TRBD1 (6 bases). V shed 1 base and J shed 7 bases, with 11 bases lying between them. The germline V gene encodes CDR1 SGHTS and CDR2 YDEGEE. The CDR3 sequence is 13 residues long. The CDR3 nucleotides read TGTGCCAGCAGCTTGTCCAGGGGCGGTGGCTACACCTTC. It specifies CASSLSRGGGYTF.

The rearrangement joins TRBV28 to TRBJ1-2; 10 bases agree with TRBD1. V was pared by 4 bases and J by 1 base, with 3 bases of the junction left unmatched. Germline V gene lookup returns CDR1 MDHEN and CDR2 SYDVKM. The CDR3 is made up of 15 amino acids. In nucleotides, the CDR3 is TGTGCCAGCAGTTCTGGGACAGGGGTTAACTATGGCTACACCTTC. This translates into CASSSGTGVNYGYTF.

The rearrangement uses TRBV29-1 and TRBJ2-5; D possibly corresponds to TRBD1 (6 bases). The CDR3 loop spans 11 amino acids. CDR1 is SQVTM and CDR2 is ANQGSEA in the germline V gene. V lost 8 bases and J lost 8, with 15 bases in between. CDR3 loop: CSHHQGRTQYF. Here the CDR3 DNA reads TGCAGCCATCACCAGGGGAGAACCCAGTACTTC.

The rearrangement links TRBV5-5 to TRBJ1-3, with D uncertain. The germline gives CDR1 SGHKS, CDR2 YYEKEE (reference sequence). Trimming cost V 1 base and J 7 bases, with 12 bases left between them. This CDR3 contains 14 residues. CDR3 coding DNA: TGTGCCAGCAGCTTGACGGCTTCGGGGAACACCATATATTTT. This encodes CASSLTASGNTIYF.

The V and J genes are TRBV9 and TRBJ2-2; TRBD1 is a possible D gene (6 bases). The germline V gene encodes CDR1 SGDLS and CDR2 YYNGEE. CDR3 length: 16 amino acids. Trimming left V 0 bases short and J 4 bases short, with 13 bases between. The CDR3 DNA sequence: TGTGCCAGCAGCGTAGCGGGACACCCACGCACCGGGGAGCTGTTTTTT. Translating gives CASSVAGHPRTGELFF.

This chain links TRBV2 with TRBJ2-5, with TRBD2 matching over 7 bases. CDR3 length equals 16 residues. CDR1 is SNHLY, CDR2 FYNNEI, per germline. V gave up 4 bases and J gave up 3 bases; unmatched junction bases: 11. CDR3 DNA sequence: TGTGCCAGCAGTGGACTAGCAACGAAGGGAAAAGAGACCCAGTACTTC. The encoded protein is CASSGLATKGKETQYF.